These 31 T cell receptor beta chains share one sample of origin, sequenced in a study of CXCR3-negative and CXCR3-positive naive CD8 T cells. Through 5' RACE with UMI labels, the TRB cDNA libraries were prepared. Reanalyzing the 5' RACE reads, TCRdb keeps one entry per CDR3 protein, without DNA. The sample's table shows fewer than 55,000 distinct CDR3 sequences. The sample comprised naive CXCR3- CD8+ T cells from blood. As to subset: CD45RO-CCR7+CD27+CD95- naive CD8+ T cells lacking CXCR3 (TNR3-). These receptors all come from a human donor in good health. Some clones in this sample may be carry-over from other donors' samples.

The V gene is TRBV4-1, the J gene TRBJ1-5. This CDR3 is 14 amino acids long. Germline lookup yields CDR1 MGHRA and CDR2 YSYEKL. CDR3 amino acids: CASSQERQTQPQHF.

The chain has TRBV29-1 and TRBJ2-2; the D gene TCRdb calls, TRBD1, cannot be checked with no DNA. The germline V gene encodes CDR1 SQVTM and CDR2 ANQGSEA. This CDR3 has 12 amino acids. CDR3 residues: CSVSGGAGELFF.

This chain connects TRBV6-2 or TRBV6-3 to TRBJ1-6. The CDR3 totals 19 residues. The V gene's germline CDR1 is MNHEY and CDR2 SVGEGT. The CDR3 loop is CASSYLRTEDSSYNSPLHF.

This chain connects TRBV4-3 to TRBJ2-1; TCRdb calls TRBD2, which cannot be checked without DNA. The CDR3 runs 16 residues. Germline CDR1 reads LGHNA; CDR2 reads YSLEER. The CDR3: CASSQVGREGPDEQFF.

The chain couples TRBV7-6 to TRBJ2-1; lacking DNA, the TRBD2 call made by TCRdb goes unchecked. Germline V gene lookup returns CDR1 SGHVS and CDR2 FNYEAQ. The CDR3 loop spans 17 amino acids. The CDR3 region is CASSDNPPDSSYNEQFF.

The chain has TRBV29-1 and TRBJ2-7; there is no DNA to check the TCRdb D call of TRBD2. Germline CDR1 reads SQVTM; CDR2 reads ANQGSEA. The CDR3 loop spans 14 amino acids. CDR3 sequence: CSVAGYSSSYEQYF.

The V call is TRBV5-1, the J call TRBJ1-6. The CDR3 sequence is 16 residues long. Germline CDR1 reads SGHRS; CDR2 reads YFSETQ. The CDR3 reads CASSLGGTIPNSPLHF.

The rearrangement joins TRBV7-2 to TRBJ2-3. CDR1 is SGHTA and CDR2 is FQGNSA in the germline V gene. This CDR3 has 14 residues. The CDR3 reads CASSLVLSTDTQYF.

This rearrangement joins TRBV10-3 to TRBJ2-7; the TRBD1 assignment by TCRdb is unverifiable without DNA. Germline CDR1 and CDR2: ENHRY and SYGVKD. The CDR3 spans 15 residues. The CDR3 region is CAIGDLGTALYEQYF.

This chain uses TRBV6-2 or TRBV6-3 with TRBJ2-3; TCRdb names TRBD1, which stays unverified in the absence of DNA. CDR3 length equals 11 residues. Germline CDR1 MNHEY, CDR2 SVGEGT. CDR3 protein: CASSFPDTQYF.

J is TRBJ2-4 and V is TRBV7-9. The CDR3 loop spans 13 amino acids. The V gene's germline CDR1 is SEHNR and CDR2 FQNEAQ (reference sequence). Here the CDR3 reads CASSSRTNWVQYF.

The chain has TRBV20-1 and TRBJ1-2; lacking DNA, the TRBD1 call made by TCRdb goes unchecked. The CDR3 consists of 15 residues. CDR1 DFQATT and CDR2 SNEGSKA come from the germline V gene (reference sequence). CDR3: CSARDRQGANYGYTF.

This sequence joins TRBV2 and TRBJ2-2; the D call of TRBD1 rests on TCRdb alone, since no DNA is present to check it. This CDR3 has 16 amino acids. Germline loops: CDR1 SNHLY, CDR2 FYNNEI. CDR3 in amino acids: CASSMDRGIGTGELFF.

The chain is built from TRBV6-2 or TRBV6-3 and TRBJ2-3; the TCRdb D gene call, TRBD2, has no DNA to confirm it. There are 18 residues in the CDR3. From germline, CDR1 is MNHEY and CDR2 SVGEGT. CDR3 protein: CASFPRVPFRGLGDTQYF.

This chain joins TRBV12-3 or TRBV12-4 and TRBJ2-6. This CDR3 has 15 residues. CDR3 sequence: CASSLGGSGANVLTF.

J is TRBJ1-5 and V is TRBV20-1; TCRdb's D call of TRBD1 is untestable without DNA. The V gene's germline CDR1 is DFQATT and CDR2 SNEGSKA (reference sequence). CDR3 size: 19 residues. This CDR3 reads CSARDPGQGVWLGNQPQHF.

CDR3: CASSLASVAGGPPGQSSYNEQFF. This rearrangement joins TRBV7-9 to TRBJ2-1; there is no DNA to check the TCRdb D call of TRBD2. This CDR3 contains 23 residues. CDR1 is SEHNR, CDR2 FQNEAQ, per germline (reference sequence).

CDR3 protein: CASSFPDRIPGPRTDTQYF. The genes are TRBV12-3 or TRBV12-4 and TRBJ2-3; with no DNA, the TCRdb D assignment of TRBD1 cannot be verified. The CDR3 extends over 19 amino acids.

V gene TRBV29-1 combines with J gene TRBJ2-3. This CDR3 spans 12 amino acids. Germline V gene sequence: CDR1 SQVTM, CDR2 ANQGSEA. The CDR3 sequence is CSVELHGDTQYF.

The chain joins TRBV5-4 to TRBJ2-7; the D call from TCRdb, TRBD2, cannot be confirmed without DNA. Germline loops: CDR1 SGHNT, CDR2 YYREEE (reference sequence). This CDR3 has 14 residues. This chain's CDR3 is CASSDPGLGGEQYF.

This chain uses TRBV4-3 with TRBJ2-7. The CDR3 totals 14 residues. The germline CDR1 and CDR2 sequences are LGHNA and YSLEER. The CDR3: CASSQDRGWDEQYF.

The rearrangement joins TRBV7-2 to TRBJ2-7; TCRdb calls TRBD1, which cannot be checked without DNA. The CDR3 sequence is 19 residues long. Germline V gives CDR1 SGHTA, CDR2 FQGNSA. The CDR3 loop is CASSSRQGFLLGKGYEQYF.

This chain connects TRBV5-6 to TRBJ2-3; the D gene TCRdb calls, TRBD2, cannot be checked with no DNA. This CDR3 region has 16 residues. CDR1 is SGHDT, CDR2 YYEEEE, per germline. CDR3 sequence: CASSLELAGGGDTQYF.

This chain joins TRBV9 and TRBJ2-3. The CDR3 extends over 13 amino acids. Germline lookup yields CDR1 SGDLS and CDR2 YYNGEE. CDR3 loop: CASSVDPTDTQYF.

The chain has TRBV29-1 and TRBJ1-2; TCRdb names TRBD1, which stays unverified in the absence of DNA. Germline CDR1 is SQVTM and CDR2 is ANQGSEA. The CDR3 spans 18 residues. The CDR3 loop reads CSVEDWISSGVPSYGYTF.

The rearrangement links TRBV20-1 to TRBJ2-7; TCRdb selects TRBD2, and the lack of DNA leaves this call unchecked. The CDR3 loop spans 14 amino acids. Germline CDR1 is DFQATT and CDR2 is SNEGSKA (reference sequence). The CDR3 protein is CSASGGDFSYEQYF.

This sequence joins TRBV4-1 and TRBJ2-3; TCRdb outputs TRBD2, but without DNA this stays unchecked. This CDR3 spans 18 amino acids. Germline V lookup: CDR1 MGHRA, CDR2 YSYEKL. This chain's CDR3 is CASSQRGLAGGLTDTQYF.

The chain is built from TRBV20-1 and TRBJ1-3; TCRdb gives TRBD1 as the D gene, but with no DNA this cannot be confirmed. Germline V gene sequence: CDR1 DFQATT, CDR2 SNEGSKA (reference sequence). This CDR3 is built from 16 residues. The CDR3 here is CSASNVVEGAGNTIYF.

The chain joins TRBV2 to TRBJ1-1; absent DNA, TCRdb's TRBD1 call cannot be checked. Per germline, CDR1 SNHLY and CDR2 FYNNEI. The CDR3 is 16 amino acids. The CDR3 loop is CASSPKVGGLSNEAFF.

The rearrangement uses TRBV29-1 and TRBJ2-3. The CDR3 extends over 12 amino acids. The germline gives CDR1 SQVTM, CDR2 ANQGSEA. The CDR3 here is CSVDLGTDTQYF.

V is TRBV4-3 and J is TRBJ2-1; the D call of TRBD1 rests on TCRdb alone, since no DNA is present to check it. There are 17 residues in the CDR3. Germline CDR1 is LGHNA and CDR2 is YSLEER. The CDR3 here is CASSQDPDGTAYNEQFF.